The T cell receptor beta chain described here comes from a study of blood T cell repertoires in COVID-19. Background on the study: Both acute and convalescent COVID-19 samples were obtained from the United States, Italy and Spain. T cells, B-cell-depleted T cells, or PBMCs supplied cDNA or gDNA.

The method was immunoSEQ multiplex PCR; TCRdb's version includes in-frame clones alone and lacks a portion of them. The sample has 80,000 to 100,000 clones, 60% to 85% seen once. The specimen was peripheral blood. The TCR originated in a man aged 50 to 59 who had recovered from COVID-19.

The CDR3, as DNA: TGTGCCAGCAGCCCTAGGGGGGGATGGCAGCCCCAGCATTTT. Translation gives CASSPRGGWQPQHF. The genes are TRBV3-1 (or the pseudogene TRBV3-2) and TRBJ1-5; possible D gene TRBD1, 6 bases. Per the germline V gene, CDR1 is LGHDT and CDR2 is YNNKEL (reference sequence). V lost 4 bases and J 7 bases, leaving 14 bases between the germline ends. This CDR3 comprises 14 residues.